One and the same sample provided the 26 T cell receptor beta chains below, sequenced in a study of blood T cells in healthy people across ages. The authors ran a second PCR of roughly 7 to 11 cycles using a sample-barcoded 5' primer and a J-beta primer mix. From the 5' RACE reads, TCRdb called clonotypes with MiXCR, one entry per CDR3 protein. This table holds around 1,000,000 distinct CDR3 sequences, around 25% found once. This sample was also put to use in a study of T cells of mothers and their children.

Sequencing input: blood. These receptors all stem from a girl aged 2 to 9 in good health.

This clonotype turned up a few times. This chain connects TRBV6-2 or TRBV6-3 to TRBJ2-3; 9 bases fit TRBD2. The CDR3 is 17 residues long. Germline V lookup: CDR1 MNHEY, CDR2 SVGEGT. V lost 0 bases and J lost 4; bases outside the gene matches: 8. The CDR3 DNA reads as TGTGCCAGCAGTTACTCGATCTTAGCGGGAGTGGCAGATACGCAGTATTTT. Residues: CASSYSILAGVADTQYF.

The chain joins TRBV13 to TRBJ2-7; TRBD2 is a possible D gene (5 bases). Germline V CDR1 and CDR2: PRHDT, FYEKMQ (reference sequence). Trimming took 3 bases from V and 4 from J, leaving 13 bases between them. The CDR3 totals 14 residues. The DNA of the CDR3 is TGTGCCAGCAGCTTCCCGGGAAGGCGGTACGAGCAGTACTTC. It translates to CASSFPGRRYEQYF.

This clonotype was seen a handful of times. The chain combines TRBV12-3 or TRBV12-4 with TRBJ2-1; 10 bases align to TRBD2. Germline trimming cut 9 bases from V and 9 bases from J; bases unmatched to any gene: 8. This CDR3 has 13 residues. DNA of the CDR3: TGTGCCAGTACCAAGGGACTAGCGAGTGAGCAGTTCTTC. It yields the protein CASTKGLASEQFF.

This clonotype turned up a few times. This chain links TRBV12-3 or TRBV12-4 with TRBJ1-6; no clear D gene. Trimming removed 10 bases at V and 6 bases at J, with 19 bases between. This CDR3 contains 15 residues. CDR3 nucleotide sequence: TGTGCCACCCAGAGTGGGCAGGCAATTAATTCACCCCTCCACTTT. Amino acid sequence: CATQSGQAINSPLHF.

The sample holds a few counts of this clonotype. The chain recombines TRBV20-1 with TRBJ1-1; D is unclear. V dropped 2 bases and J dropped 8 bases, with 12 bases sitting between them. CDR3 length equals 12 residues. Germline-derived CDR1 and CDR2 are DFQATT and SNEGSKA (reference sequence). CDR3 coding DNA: TGCAGTGCTAGAAGTATGATCCCGGAAGCTTTCTTT. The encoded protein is CSARSMIPEAFF.

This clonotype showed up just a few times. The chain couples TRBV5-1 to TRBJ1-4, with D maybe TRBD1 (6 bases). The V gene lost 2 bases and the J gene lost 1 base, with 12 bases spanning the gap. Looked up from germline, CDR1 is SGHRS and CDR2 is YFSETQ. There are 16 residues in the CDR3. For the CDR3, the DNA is TGCGCCAGCAGCTTAGGGCAGGGACAAACTAATGAAAAACTGTTTTTT. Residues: CASSLGQGQTNEKLFF.

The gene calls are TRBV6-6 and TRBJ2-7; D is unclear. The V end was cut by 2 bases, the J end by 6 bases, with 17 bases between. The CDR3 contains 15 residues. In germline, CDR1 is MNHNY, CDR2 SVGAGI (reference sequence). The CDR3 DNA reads TGTGCCAGCAGTTACCTGCCATTGCCTCTTCGCGAGCAGTACTTC. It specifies CASSYLPLPLREQYF.

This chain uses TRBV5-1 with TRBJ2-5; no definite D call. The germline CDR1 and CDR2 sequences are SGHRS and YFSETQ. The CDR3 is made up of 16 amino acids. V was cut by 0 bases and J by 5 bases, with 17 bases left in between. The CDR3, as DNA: TGCGCCAGCAGCTTGGGAGCGCTAATCCTCGGGGAGACCCAGTACTTC. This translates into CASSLGALILGETQYF.

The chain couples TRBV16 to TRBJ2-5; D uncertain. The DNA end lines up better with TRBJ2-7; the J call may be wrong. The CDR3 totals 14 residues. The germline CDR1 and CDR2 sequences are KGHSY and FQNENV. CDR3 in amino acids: CASSQFGQVNEQYF. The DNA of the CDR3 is TGTGCCAGCAGCCAATTTGGGCAAGTAAACGAGCAGTACTTC.

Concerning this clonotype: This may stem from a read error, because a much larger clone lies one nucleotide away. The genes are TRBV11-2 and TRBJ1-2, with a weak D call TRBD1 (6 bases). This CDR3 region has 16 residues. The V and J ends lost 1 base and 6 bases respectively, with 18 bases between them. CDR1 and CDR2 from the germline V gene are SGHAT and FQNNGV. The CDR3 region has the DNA TGTGCCAGCAGCTTAGGAAGGGGGGAGTGGAGCCATGGCTACACCTTC. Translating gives CASSLGRGEWSHGYTF. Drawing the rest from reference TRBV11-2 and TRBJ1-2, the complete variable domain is EAGVAQSPRYKIIEKRQSVAFWCNPISGHATLYWYQQILGQGPKLLIQFQNNGVVDDSQLPKDRFSAERLKGVDSTLKIQPAKLEDSAVYLCASSLGRGEWSHGYTFGSGTRLTVV.

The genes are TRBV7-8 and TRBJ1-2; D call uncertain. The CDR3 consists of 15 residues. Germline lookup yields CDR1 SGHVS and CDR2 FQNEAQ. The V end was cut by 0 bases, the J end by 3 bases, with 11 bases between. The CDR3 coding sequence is TGTGCCAGCAGCTTAGCGACTCTGAGGGACTATGGCTACACCTTC. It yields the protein CASSLATLRDYGYTF.

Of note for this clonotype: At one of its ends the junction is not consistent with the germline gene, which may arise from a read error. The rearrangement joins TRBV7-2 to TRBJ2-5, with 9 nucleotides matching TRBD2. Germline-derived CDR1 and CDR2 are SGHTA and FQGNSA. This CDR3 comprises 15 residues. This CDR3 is CASSSLLKAGGEKFF. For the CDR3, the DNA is TGTGCCAGCAGCTCCCTCTTGAAGGCGGGGGGGGAAAAGTTCTTC.

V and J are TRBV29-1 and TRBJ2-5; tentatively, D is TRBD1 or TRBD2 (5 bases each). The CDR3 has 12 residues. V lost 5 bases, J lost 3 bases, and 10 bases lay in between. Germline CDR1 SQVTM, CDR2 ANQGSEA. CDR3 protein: CSVLGTEETQYF. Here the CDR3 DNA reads TGCAGCGTTTTAGGGACGGAAGAGACCCAGTACTTC.

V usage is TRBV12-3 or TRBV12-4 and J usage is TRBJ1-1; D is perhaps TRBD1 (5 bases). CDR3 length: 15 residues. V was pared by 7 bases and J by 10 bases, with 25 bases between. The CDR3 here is CASTLPGREGSGAFF. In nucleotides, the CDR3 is TGTGCCAGCACCCTCCCGGGGCGAGAGGGTTCTGGAGCTTTCTTT.

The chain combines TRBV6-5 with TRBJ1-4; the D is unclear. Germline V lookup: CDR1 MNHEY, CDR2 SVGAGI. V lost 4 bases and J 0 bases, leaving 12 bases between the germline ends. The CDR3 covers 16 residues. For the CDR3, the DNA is TGTGCCAGCAGTTGGCGGGCGGTTGCAACTAATGAAAAACTGTTTTTT. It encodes CASSWRAVATNEKLFF.

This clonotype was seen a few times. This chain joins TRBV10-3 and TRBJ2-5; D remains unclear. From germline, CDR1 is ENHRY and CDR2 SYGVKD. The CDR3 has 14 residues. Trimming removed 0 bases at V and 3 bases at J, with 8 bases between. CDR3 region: CAISESLAEETQYF. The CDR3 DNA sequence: TGTGCCATCAGTGAGTCGTTGGCGGAAGAGACCCAGTACTTC.

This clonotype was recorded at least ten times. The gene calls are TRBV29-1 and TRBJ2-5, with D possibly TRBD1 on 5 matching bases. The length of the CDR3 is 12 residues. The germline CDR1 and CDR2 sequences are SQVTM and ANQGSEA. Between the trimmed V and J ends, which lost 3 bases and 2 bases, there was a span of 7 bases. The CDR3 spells CSVEGQQETQYF. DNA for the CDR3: TGCAGCGTTGAGGGGCAGCAAGAGACCCAGTACTTC.

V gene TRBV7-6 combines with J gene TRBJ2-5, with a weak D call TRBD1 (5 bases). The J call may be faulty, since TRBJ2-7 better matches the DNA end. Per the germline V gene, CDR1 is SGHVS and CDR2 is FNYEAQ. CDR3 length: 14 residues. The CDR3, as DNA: TGTGCCAGCAGCAGTCGTGGACACGACAGCGAGCAGTACTTC. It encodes CASSSRGHDSEQYF.

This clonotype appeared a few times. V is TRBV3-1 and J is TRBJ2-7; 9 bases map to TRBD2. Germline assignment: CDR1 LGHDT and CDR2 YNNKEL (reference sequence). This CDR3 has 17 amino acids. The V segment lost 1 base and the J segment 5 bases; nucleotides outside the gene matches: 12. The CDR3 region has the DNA TGTGCCAGCAGCCAAGGGCTTTTTTCGCCTAGCGGGGACGAGCAGTACTTC. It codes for CASSQGLFSPSGDEQYF.

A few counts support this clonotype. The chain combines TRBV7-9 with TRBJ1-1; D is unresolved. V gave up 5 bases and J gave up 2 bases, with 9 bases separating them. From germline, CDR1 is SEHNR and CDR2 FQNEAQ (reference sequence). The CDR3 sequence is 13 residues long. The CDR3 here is CASSAVANTEAFF. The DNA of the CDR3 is TGTGCCAGCAGCGCCGTTGCCAACACTGAAGCTTTCTTT.

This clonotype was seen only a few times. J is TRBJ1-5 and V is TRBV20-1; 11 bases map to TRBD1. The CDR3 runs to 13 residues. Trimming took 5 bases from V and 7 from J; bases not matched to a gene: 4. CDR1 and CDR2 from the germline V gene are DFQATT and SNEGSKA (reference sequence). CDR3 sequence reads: CSAPGTGGQPQHF. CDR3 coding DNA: TGCAGTGCTCCCGGGACAGGGGGGCAGCCCCAGCATTTT.

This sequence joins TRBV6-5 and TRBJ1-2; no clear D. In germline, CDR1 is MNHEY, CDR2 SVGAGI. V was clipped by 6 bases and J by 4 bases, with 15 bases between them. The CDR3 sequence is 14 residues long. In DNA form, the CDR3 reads TGTGCCAGCAGCGAGGGCAGTCTTTTCTATGGCTACACCTTC. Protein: CASSEGSLFYGYTF.

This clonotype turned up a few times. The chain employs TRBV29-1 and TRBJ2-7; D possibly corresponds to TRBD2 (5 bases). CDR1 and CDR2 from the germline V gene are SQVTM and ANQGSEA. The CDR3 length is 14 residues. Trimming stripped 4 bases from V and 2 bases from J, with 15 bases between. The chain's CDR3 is CSVVGVEVPYEQYF. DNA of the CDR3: TGCAGCGTTGTCGGGGTGGAGGTCCCCTACGAGCAGTACTTC.

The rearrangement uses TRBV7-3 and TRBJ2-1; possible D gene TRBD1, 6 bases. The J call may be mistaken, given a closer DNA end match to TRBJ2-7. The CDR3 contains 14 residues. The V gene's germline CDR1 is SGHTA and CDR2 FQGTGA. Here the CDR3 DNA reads TGTGCCAGCAGCCAGGACAGTAATTTCTACGAGCAGTACTTC. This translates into CASSQDSNFYEQYF.

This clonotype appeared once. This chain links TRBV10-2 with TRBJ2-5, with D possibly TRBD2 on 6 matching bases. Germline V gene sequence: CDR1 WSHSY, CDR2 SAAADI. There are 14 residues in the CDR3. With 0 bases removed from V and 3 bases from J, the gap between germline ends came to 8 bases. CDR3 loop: CASSESREEETQYF. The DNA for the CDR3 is TGCGCCAGCAGTGAGTCAAGGGAGGAAGAGACCCAGTACTTC.

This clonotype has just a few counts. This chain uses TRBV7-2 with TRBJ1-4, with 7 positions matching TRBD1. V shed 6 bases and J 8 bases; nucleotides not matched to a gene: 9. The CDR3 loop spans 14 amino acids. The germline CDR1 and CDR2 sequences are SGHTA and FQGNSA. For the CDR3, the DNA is TGTGCCAGCAGACAGACAGGGAAAAGCGAAAAACTGTTTTTT. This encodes CASRQTGKSEKLFF.